The rows below give T cell receptor beta chains drawn from one sample of a study of shared clonotypes between healthy human individuals. TCRdb keeps only in-frame clones here, not all; method: immunoSEQ multiplex PCR. The sample records hundreds of thousands of clones, roughly four fifths being singletons. What was sequenced was PBMCs. The source is a woman aged 40 to 55 in good health. Some clones in this sample may be carry-over from other donors' samples. Both conserved end residues are part of each CDR3. The D gene is left open where the match is weak. Clone size is stated in some rows and not others, as once, few, many or a class when expanded.

>TRBJ1-2|NA|15|NA|TRBV6-1
TGTGCCAGCAGTTTGGCCTTCCGGAGTGTCTATGGCTACACCTTC
CASSLAFRSVYGYTF
>TRBJ2-3|NA|15|TRBD1|TRBV7-6
TGTGCCAGCAGCCAAACAGGGGTGACAACAGATACGCAGTATTTT
CASSQTGVTTDTQYF
>TRBJ2-7|NA|15|TRBD2|TRBV2
TGTGCCAGCACTCCGGGACTAGCGGCTACCTACGAGCAGTACTTC
CASTPGLAATYEQYF
>TRBJ2-1|NA|16|TRBD2|TRBV7-9
TGTGCCAGCAGCTCTAGCGGGAGTAACCCCCGGGATGAGCAGTTCTTC
CASSSSGSNPRDEQFF
>TRBJ1-4|NA|16|TRBD1|TRBV14
TGTGCCAGCAGCCTTGAGAGGGGACAGGGGAATGAAAAACTGTTTTTT
CASSLERGQGNEKLFF
>TRBJ2-7|NA|14|TRBD1|TRBV10-3
TGTGCCATCAGTGTGACAGGGTATTCCTACGAGCAGTACTTC
CAISVTGYSYEQYF
>TRBJ2-3|NA|16|NA|TRBV21-1
TGTGCCAGCAGCAGTGGGGCCCCGAGGGGCACAGATACGCAGTATTTT
CASSSGAPRGTDTQYF
>TRBJ2-1|few|16|TRBD2|TRBV4-2
TGTGCCAGCAGCCTTACACCGGGACTAGCGGACAATGAGCAGTTCTTC
CASSLTPGLADNEQFF
>TRBJ2-7|NA|12|NA|TRBV2
TGTGCCAGCATGCTACAGCCTTACGAGCAGTACTTC
CASMLQPYEQYF
>TRBJ1-5|NA|14|NA|TRBV6-5
TGTGCCAGCAGCCTCGGGGAGGGGCATCAGCCCCAGCATTTT
CASSLGEGHQPQHF
>TRBJ1-5|NA|13|NA|TRBV30
TGTGCCTGGAGTGTCGGGGCCAATCAGCCCCAGCATTTT
CAWSVGANQPQHF
>TRBJ2-1|NA|11|TRBD2|TRBV20-1
TGCGGGGGGGAAGTCCAGGCTGAGCAGTTCTTC
CGGEVQAEQFF
>TRBJ2-1|NA|16|TRBD2|TRBV10-3
TGTGCCATCAGTGAGTCGGGGACTAGCGGGATGGGTGAGCAGTTCTTC
CAISESGTSGMGEQFF
>TRBJ1-2|NA|12|NA|TRBV7-2
TGTGCCAGCAACCCGGGACGTGCGGTGTACACCTTC
CASNPGRAVYTF
>TRBJ1-2|few|14|NA|TRBV19
TGTGCCAGTAGTCTCGGGAGGGACCTAGGTGGCTACACCTTC
CASSLGRDLGGYTF
>TRBJ2-7|NA|15|TRBD1|TRBV6-1
TGTGCCAGCAGTGCCTACAGGGGGGAGTCCTACGAGCAGTACTTC
CASSAYRGESYEQYF